This T cell receptor beta chain is drawn from a study of blood T cell repertoires in COVID-19. About the study: PBMCs, B-cell-depleted T cells, or T cells were the source of the cDNA or gDNA that made up the material.

As originally analysed: How many nucleated cells were present was estimated from reference gene primer amplification. Sequencing used immunoSEQ multiplex PCR; TCRdb keeps in-frame clones, though not all of them. The DNA gave D and trimming, while V, J and clone size come from that table. The table includes more than 200,000 clones, approximately 80% detected once. Patients from Seattle were sampled longitudinally, starting during active infection. With 1 base removed from V and 1 base from J, the gap between germline ends came to 7 bases. This CDR3 comprises 14 residues. From germline, CDR1 is GTSNPN and CDR2 SVGIG (reference sequence).

This TCR derives from a woman older than 75 with COVID-19, enrolled during active disease. The sequencing sample was made of peripheral blood. V and J are TRBV30 and TRBJ2-2; D may be TRBD1 (6 bases). DNA for the CDR3: TGTGCCTGGAGTGGGGGGCAGAACACCGGGGAGCTGTTTTTT. Its protein product is CAWSGGQNTGELFF.